This TCR beta chain was identified during a study of cytomegalovirus exposure and HLA in healthy donors. With regard to this clone: Its specificity is not known.

CDR1 is SGHAT and CDR2 is FQDESV in the germline V gene (reference sequence). With V trimmed by 3 bases and J by 0 bases, 5 bases remained unmatched. The CDR3 has 16 amino acids. Study-level points and caveats: Association with HLA alleles at 0.05 false discovery rate was found for around 17,000 TCR beta sequences in a later analysis. Most TCR sequences showed up rarely, but some public TCRs showed up in many donors. Immune exposure information available was restricted to CMV serostatus.

The PCR made use of 60 Vbeta and 13 Jbeta primers. Generated by immunoSEQ multiplex PCR, the TCRdb table keeps only in-frame clones and is missing some. This sample has over 85,000 clones; around 80% occur once, and the top ten carry roughly 0.63%. The sample taken for sequencing was PBMCs. The TCR originated in a man younger than 45 in good health and CMV-seronegative. This sequence joins TRBV11-1 and TRBJ1-3; TRBD1 matches 7 bases. Here the CDR3 reads CASSFRTGLSGNTIYF. CDR3 bases: TGTGCCAGCAGCTTCAGGACAGGCCTCTCTGGAAACACCATATATTTT.